These 28 T cell receptor beta chains share one sample of origin, sequenced in a study of cytomegalovirus exposure and HLA in healthy donors. Measured with immunoSEQ multiplex PCR; TCRdb has only the in-frame clones, and not every one. The repertoire holds 300,000 to 400,000 clones, roughly 86% seen once, with approximately 0.95% in the top ten. The sample taken for sequencing was PBMCs. These receptors originate from a man in his thirties or forties in good health and CMV-seronegative.

This chain joins TRBV6-1 and TRBJ2-7, with D possibly matching TRBD1 (6 bases). The CDR3 spans 15 residues. Trimming removed 6 bases from V and 4 bases from J, with 19 bases in between. Germline lookup yields CDR1 MNHNS and CDR2 SASEGT. The CDR3 is CASSAIRDTLYEQYF. The CDR3 region has the DNA TGTGCCAGCAGCGCCATCAGGGACACGCTTTACGAGCAGTACTTC.

The CDR3 sequence: CATGPGELFF. The CDR3 DNA reads as TGTGCCACAGGCCCCGGGGAGCTGTTTTTT. V gene TRBV6-1 combines with J gene TRBJ2-2; the D is unclear. The CDR3 consists of 10 residues. Germline V gives CDR1 MNHNS, CDR2 SASEGT. The ends were cut back, 10 bases at V and 6 bases at J, with 6 bases in the middle.

Note on this clone: One end of the junction varies from germline; a read error may be responsible. The chain is built from TRBV7-8 and TRBJ2-1; 14 bases align to TRBD2. Germline CDR1 SGHVS, CDR2 FQNEAQ. The CDR3 totals 15 residues. CDR3 sequence (DNA): TGTGCCAGCAGTTTAGGGACTAGCGGGGGAAATGAGCAGTTCTTC. Amino acids: CASSLGTSGGNEQFF.

The chain combines TRBV5-8 with TRBJ2-5, with D possibly TRBD2 on 5 matching bases. From germline, CDR1 is SGHTS and CDR2 YDEGEE. CDR3 length equals 13 residues. V was shortened by 3 bases and J by 5 bases, with 11 bases between the two germline ends. CDR3 in amino acids: CASSYGGRETQYF. The CDR3 DNA sequence: TGTGCCAGCAGCTATGGAGGCAGGGAGACCCAGTACTTC. Using reference TRBV5-8 and TRBJ2-5 for the parts outside the CDR3, the full variable domain is EAGVTQSPTHLIKTRGQQATLRCSPISGHTSVYWYQQALGLGLQFLLWYDEGEERNRGNFPPRFSGRQFPNYSSELNVNALELEDSALYLCASSYGGRETQYFGPGTRLLVL.

This clone has only a few counts. The V gene is TRBV6-1, the J gene TRBJ2-7, with D tentatively TRBD1 (5 bases). Trimming stripped 3 bases from V and 3 bases from J, with 12 bases between. This CDR3 contains 14 residues. Germline CDR1 is MNHNS and CDR2 is SASEGT. CDR3 bases: TGTGCCAGCAGTGAGAAACAGGTCCGCTACGAGCAGTACTTC. It codes for CASSEKQVRYEQYF.

The V gene is TRBV7-2, the J gene TRBJ1-1, with D possibly being TRBD1 (5 bases). The CDR3 has 14 residues. The V end lost 6 bases, the J end lost 1 base, and 12 bases lay between the germline ends. Germline lookup yields CDR1 SGHTA and CDR2 FQGNSA. In nucleotides, the CDR3 is TGTGCCAGCAGAGTAGGGGTTTCGAACACTGAAGCTTTCTTT. Its protein product is CASRVGVSNTEAFF.

CDR3 protein: CASSLSVGTDTQYF. Here the CDR3 DNA reads TGTGCCAGCAGCTTATCGGTGGGCACAGATACGCAGTATTTT. The V call is TRBV7-2, the J call TRBJ2-3; unclear D gene. Between the trimmed V and J ends, which lost 2 bases and 1 base, there was a span of 7 bases. The CDR3 length is 14 residues. Germline assignment: CDR1 SGHTA and CDR2 FQGNSA.

This chain links TRBV7-9 with TRBJ1-2; D is uncertain. CDR1 is SEHNR and CDR2 is FQNEAQ in the germline V gene (reference sequence). V shed 0 bases and J shed 2 bases, with 13 bases lying between them. The length of the CDR3 is 16 residues. The CDR3 DNA reads TGTGCCAGCAGCTTAGCGCTAACGGGGAGAAACTATGGCTACACCTTC. As protein: CASSLALTGRNYGYTF.

The DNA of the CDR3 is TGTGCCAGCGCTACCCAAGGGACAGGGATAAAGGATGAGCAGTTCTTC. This encodes CASATQGTGIKDEQFF. This chain connects TRBV19 to TRBJ2-1; TRBD1 matches 9 bases. The junction had 17 bases not matched to a gene; V was cut back by 9 bases and J by 8 bases. Germline CDR1 reads LNHDA; CDR2 reads SQIVND (reference sequence). CDR3 size: 16 residues.

This clone was observed once. The chain is built from TRBV11-2 and TRBJ1-4; no reliable D call. The ends were cut back, 4 bases at V and 5 bases at J, with 14 bases in the middle. The CDR3 extends over 15 amino acids. CDR1 is SGHAT, CDR2 FQNNGV, per germline. The CDR3 protein is CASSYRIPTNEKLFF. In nucleotides, the CDR3 is TGTGCCAGCAGCTACAGAATCCCGACAAATGAAAAACTGTTTTTT.

The V call is TRBV4-1, the J call TRBJ2-7; possible D gene TRBD2, 6 bases. V was clipped by 2 bases and J by 2 bases, with 19 bases between them. Germline CDR1 is MGHRA and CDR2 is YSYEKL. This CDR3 spans 17 amino acids. CDR3 nucleotide sequence: TGCGCCAGCAGCCAACCGAACACCGGGACTCCTACCTACGAGCAGTACTTC. It codes for CASSQPNTGTPTYEQYF.

The V call is TRBV5-1, the J call TRBJ2-7, with 9 bases fitting TRBD1. This CDR3 contains 14 residues. Germline V lookup: CDR1 SGHRS, CDR2 YFSETQ. J lost 2 bases, V lost 4 bases, and 4 bases had no gene match. Here the CDR3 DNA reads TGCGCCAGCAGCGCCGGGACAGGGACCTACGAGCAGTACTTC. It specifies CASSAGTGTYEQYF.

The chain combines TRBV2 with TRBJ1-1, with D uncertain. Germline lookup yields CDR1 SNHLY and CDR2 FYNNEI. Trimming removed 7 bases at V and 4 bases at J, with 10 bases between. CDR3 length: 12 amino acids. In nucleotides, the CDR3 is TGTGCCAGCACGGAGGTGGGCACTGAAGCTTTCTTT. It encodes CASTEVGTEAFF.

The chain uses TRBV5-4 and TRBJ2-7; D is unclear. CDR1 and CDR2 (germline): SGHNT, YYREEE (reference sequence). V gave up 3 bases and J gave up 7 bases, with 11 bases separating them. This CDR3 comprises 12 residues. The CDR3 nucleotides read TGTGCCAGCAGCTCTCTCTCCGGGGAGCAGTACTTC. As protein: CASSSLSGEQYF.

As for this clone: At one of its ends the junction is not consistent with the germline gene, which may arise from a read error. This chain uses TRBV7-9 with TRBJ2-2; D is uncertain. The CDR3 consists of 15 residues. Germline lookup yields CDR1 SEHNR and CDR2 FQNEAQ (reference sequence). The CDR3 coding sequence is TGTGCCAGCAACTTACTCGGTCACCAGGCCGGGGAGCTGTTTTTT. It codes for CASNLLGHQAGELFF. Full variable domain (remainder filled in from reference TRBV7-9 and TRBJ2-2): DTGVSQNPRHKITKRGQNVTFRCDPISEHNRLYWYRQTLGQGPEFLTYFQNEAQLEKSRLLSDRFSAERPKGSFSTLEIQRTEQGDSAMYLCASNLLGHQAGELFFGEGSRLTVL.

This chain joins TRBV2 and TRBJ1-2; TRBD1 matches 9 bases. J lost 1 base, V lost 6 bases, and 12 bases had no gene match. This CDR3 comprises 17 residues. Germline values: CDR1 SNHLY, CDR2 FYNNEI. The CDR3 spells CASSDRDRVWDNYGYTF. The CDR3 nucleotides are TGTGCCAGCAGCGACCGGGACAGGGTTTGGGATAACTATGGCTACACCTTC.

The table lists this clone with a count of one. This rearrangement joins TRBV5-6 to TRBJ2-5; 10 nucleotides line up with TRBD1. Per the germline V gene, CDR1 is SGHDT and CDR2 is YYEEEE. The J segment lost 4 bases and the V segment lost 2 bases, leaving 5 bases of the junction unmatched. The CDR3 loop spans 15 amino acids. The CDR3 nucleotides read TGTGCCAGCAGCTTCCGGACAGGGGGTGGAGAGACCCAGTACTTC. It is translated as CASSFRTGGGETQYF.

This clone was seen once. The chain is built from TRBV6-4 and TRBJ2-1, with 13 bases lining up with TRBD2. The junction had 8 bases not matched to a gene; V was cut back by 4 bases and J by 2 bases. CDR1 MRHNA and CDR2 SNTAGT come from the germline V gene. The CDR3 is 18 amino acids. The CDR3 DNA follows: TGTGCCAGCAGTGTAGACGGACTAGCGGGGGCCACCTACAATGAGCAGTTCTTC. Amino acids: CASSVDGLAGATYNEQFF.

V and J are TRBV11-3 and TRBJ1-1; D may be TRBD1 (6 bases). The CDR3 is 14 amino acids. V was pared by 5 bases and J by 2 bases, with 12 bases between. The germline V gene has CDR1 SGHNT and CDR2 YENEEA. The CDR3 here is CASSSGQHNTEAFF. The CDR3 DNA reads TGTGCCAGCAGCAGCGGACAGCACAACACTGAAGCTTTCTTT.

This clone was seen only once. The V call is TRBV27, the J call TRBJ1-2; tentative D call: TRBD1 (6 bases). From germline, CDR1 is MNHEY and CDR2 SMNVEV (reference sequence). The V end lost 5 bases, the J end lost 7 bases, and 23 bases lay between the germline ends. This CDR3 has 16 residues. In DNA, the CDR3 is TGTGCCAGCAGTCCAACAGGGAAGGGAATCCCTATTGGCTACACCTTC. Translated, it gives CASSPTGKGIPIGYTF.

This clone has just one count. The CDR3 DNA reads TGTGCCAGCAGCTCGGGACAGCATAGCAATCAGCCCCAGCATTTT. Residues: CASSSGQHSNQPQHF. The chain recombines TRBV7-2 with TRBJ1-5; TRBD1 matches at 7 bases. The V and J ends lost 4 bases and 0 bases, in that order; junction bases with no gene match: 3. Germline V gene sequence: CDR1 SGHTA, CDR2 FQGNSA. The CDR3 spans 15 residues.

The rearrangement links TRBV13 to TRBJ2-3, with 10 positions matching TRBD1. The trim removed 2 bases at V and 6 bases at J, leaving 8 bases unmatched. Germline-derived CDR1 and CDR2 are PRHDT and FYEKMQ (reference sequence). The CDR3 contains 16 residues. This CDR3 reads CASSLNPGQGHDTQYF. As DNA, the CDR3 is TGTGCCAGCAGCTTAAATCCGGGACAGGGGCACGATACGCAGTATTTT.

The rearrangement joins TRBV6-1 to TRBJ1-5, with D possibly being TRBD1 (6 bases). There are 15 residues in the CDR3. V was clipped by 6 bases and J by 0 bases, with 12 bases between them. Looked up from germline, CDR1 is MNHNS and CDR2 is SASEGT. The CDR3: CASRGQRYSNQPQHF. CDR3 sequence (DNA): TGTGCCAGCAGAGGACAGAGATATAGCAATCAGCCCCAGCATTTT.

The chain combines TRBV27 with TRBJ1-2, with 9 bases matching TRBD1. Germline V gene data show CDR1 as MNHEY and CDR2 as SMNVEV (reference sequence). The CDR3 is 14 amino acids. The V segment lost 6 bases and the J segment 8 bases; nucleotides outside the gene matches: 10. CDR3 bases: TGTGCCAGCAGACTATTACAGGGGGCCGGGGGCTACACCTTC. Amino acid sequence: CASRLLQGAGGYTF.

J is TRBJ1-1 and V is TRBV5-4, with 9 bases aligning to TRBD1. Germline CDR1 reads SGHNT; CDR2 reads YYREEE (reference sequence). The CDR3 length is 15 residues. Trimming at V came to 5 bases and at J to 4 bases, leaving 9 bases not matched to a gene. The CDR3 nucleotides read TGTGCCAGCAGTCGGGACAGGGCGATCGGCACTGAAGCTTTCTTT. Translation: CASSRDRAIGTEAFF. The complete variable domain, with remaining parts taken from reference TRBV5-4 and TRBJ1-1, reads ETGVTQSPTHLIKTRGQQVTLRCSSQSGHNTVSWYQQALGQGPQFIFQYYREEENGRGNFPPRFSGLQFPNYSSELNVNALELDDSALYLCASSRDRAIGTEAFFGQGTRLTVV.

This chain uses TRBV9 with TRBJ1-1, with 7 bases that match TRBD1. CDR1 is SGDLS, CDR2 YYNGEE, per germline. CDR3 size: 13 residues. Losses at the gene ends were 0 bases for V and 10 bases for J; bases not matched to a gene: 6. The CDR3 nucleotides are TGTGCCAGCAGCGTAGGGGAGACAGGGACAGCTTTCTTT. Amino acids: CASSVGETGTAFF.

The V and J genes are TRBV29-1 and TRBJ1-2; maybe TRBD1 (5 bases). CDR1 is SQVTM, CDR2 ANQGSEA, per germline. V shed 4 bases and J shed 2 bases, with 14 bases lying between them. CDR3 length equals 14 residues. The CDR3 nucleotides are TGCAGCGTTGCCGGGGGTTGGGGAAACTATGGCTACACCTTC. It specifies CSVAGGWGNYGYTF.

V and J are TRBV6-6 and TRBJ1-1; TRBD1 matches at 10 bases. The CDR3 covers 13 residues. CDR1 is MNHNY, CDR2 SVGAGI, per germline (reference sequence). V trimming: 5 bases; J trimming: 6 bases; junction bases outside the gene matches: 3. CDR3 loop: CASSDRGLAEAFF. The CDR3 DNA follows: TGTGCCAGCAGTGACAGGGGGCTCGCTGAAGCTTTCTTT.